These T cell receptor beta chains were read from a single sample in a study of metastatic and nonmetastatic thyroid tumors. TCRdb recomputed clones from the PCR reads via MiXCR. The data hold fewer than 30,000 clones, with about 16% observed a single time. Material for sequencing was blood. These receptors all come from a female donor with papillary thyroid cancer or a benign thyroid nodule (not recorded which). Some clones in this sample may be carry-over from other donors' samples. CDR3s include the opening cysteine and the closing phenylalanine or tryptophan. The order of the fields is V gene, J gene, clone size, D gene, CDR3 length, CDR3 protein, CDR3 DNA. The D gene is left open where the match is weak. The listing skips clone size in some rows; elsewhere it reads once, few, many or a size class.

TRBV18	TRBJ2-5	many	NA	13	CASSLGTQETQYF	TGTGCCAGCTCCCTCGGGACACAAGAGACCCAGTACTTC
TRBV5-1	TRBJ2-7	NA	TRBD2	14	CASSPSGMRNEQYF	TGCGCCAGCAGCCCTAGCGGGATGAGGAACGAGCAGTACTTC
TRBV12-3/TRBV12-4	TRBJ1-3	many	NA	13	CASSLHSGNTIYF	TGTGCCAGCAGTTTACACTCTGGAAACACCATATATTTT
TRBV11-1	TRBJ2-5	NA	NA	18	CASSSRHGQVARGETQYF	TGTGCCAGCAGCTCCCGACACGGACAGGTGGCGCGGGGAGAGACCCAGTACTTC
TRBV12-3/TRBV12-4	TRBJ2-5	few	TRBD2	17	CASSLPRLAGGSETQYF	TGTGCCAGCAGTCTACCAAGACTAGCGGGAGGGTCAGAGACACAGTACTTC
TRBV27	TRBJ1-5	many	NA	13	CASAFSSNQPQHF	TGTGCCAGCGCTTTCTCTAGCAATCAGCCCCAGCATTTT
TRBV3-1	TRBJ2-7	many	TRBD2	16	CASSQDSSGQTYEQYF	TGTGCCAGCAGCCAAGATTCTAGCGGGCAAACCTACGAGCAGTACTTC
TRBV12-3/TRBV12-4	TRBJ1-1	many	NA	12	CASSLRWTEAFF	TGTGCCAGCAGTTTAAGGTGGACTGAAGCTTTCTTT
TRBV10-1	TRBJ2-3	few	NA	16	CASRQTLGLDTGTQYF	TGCGCCAGCAGACAAACACTCGGACTCGACACAGGTACGCAGTATTTT
TRBV27	TRBJ2-1	NA	NA	15	CARSARTGTNSEQFF	TGTGCCAGAAGTGCTCGTACTGGTACCAATTCGGAGCAGTTCTTC
TRBV30	TRBJ1-3	many	NA	14	CAWSQGNSGNTIYF	TGTGCCTGGAGCCAGGGAAACTCTGGAAACACCATATATTTT
TRBV20-1	TRBJ2-5	NA	NA	14	CSASPSVRVMTQYF	TGCAGTGCTAGTCCTAGCGTGAGGGTGATGACCCAGTACTTC
TRBV19	TRBJ2-3	many	NA	13	CASSQHNTDTQYF	TGTGCCAGTAGTCAACACAACACAGATACGCAGTATTTT
TRBV27	TRBJ1-1	few	NA	17	CAGRRPQGSGGIAEAFF	TGTGCCGGCAGACGCCCCCAGGGTAGCGGGGGGATAGCTGAAGCTTTCTTT
TRBV6-5	TRBJ1-1	many	NA	17	CASSPLTLKRRDLETFF	TGTGCCAGCAGCCCACTAACCCTCAAACGACGGGACCTCGAGACTTTCTTT
TRBV10-2	TRBJ1-1	many	TRBD1	14	CASSTPGGGTEAFF	TGCGCCAGCAGCACCCCAGGGGGCGGAACTGAAGCTTTCTTT
TRBV7-9	TRBJ1-1	many	TRBD1	16	CASSLPLQGTNTEAFF	TGTGCCAGCAGCTTACCATTACAGGGGACAAACACTGAAGCTTTCTTT
TRBV30	TRBJ1-2	NA	NA	13	CAWSVRGNYGYTF	TGTGCCTGGAGTGTACGCGGGAACTATGGCTACACCTTC
TRBV5-6	TRBJ1-2	many	NA	11	CASSLDYGYTF	TGTGCCAGCAGCTTGGACTATGGCTACACCTTC
TRBV13	TRBJ2-3	many	NA	12	CASSLGIDTQYF	TGTGCCAGCAGCTTAGGAATAGATACGCAGTATTTT
TRBV20-1	TRBJ1-1	many	NA	14	CSASHHRRETEAFF	TGCAGTGCTAGTCATCATAGGAGGGAGACTGAAGCTTTCTTT
TRBV5-1	TRBJ2-5	many	NA	14	CASSLAGGQETQYF	TGCGCCAGCAGCTTGGCCGGAGGTCAAGAGACCCAGTACTTC
TRBV20-1	TRBJ2-3	many	TRBD1	14	CSAAGQGAPDTQYF	TGCAGTGCAGCTGGACAGGGGGCGCCGGATACGCAGTATTTT
TRBV30	TRBJ2-7	NA	NA	12	CAWSGGPTEQYF	TGTGCCTGGAGCGGGGGACCTACTGAGCAGTACTTC
TRBV6-2/TRBV6-3	TRBJ2-2	NA	TRBD1	18	CASSYTLDRLVLTGELFF	TGTGCCAGCAGTTATACCTTGGACAGGCTCGTGCTCACCGGGGAGCTGTTTTTT
TRBV29-1	TRBJ2-3	many	TRBD1	14	CSVEHRGLTDTQYF	TGCAGCGTTGAACACAGGGGCCTCACAGATACGCAGTATTTT
TRBV7-2	TRBJ1-2	NA	NA	14	CASSLSPASYGYTF	TGTGCGAGCAGCTTATCCCCGGCCTCCTATGGCTACACCTTC
TRBV19	TRBJ2-1	few	NA	15	CASIPRERSYNEQFF	TGTGCCAGTATTCCTCGAGAGAGGAGTTACAATGAGCAGTTCTTC
TRBV7-6	TRBJ2-5	many	NA	15	CASSLAGLGQETQYF	TGTGCCAGCAGCTTAGCAGGGCTGGGCCAAGAGACCCAGTACTTC
TRBV12-3/TRBV12-4	TRBJ2-7	medium-sized	NA	11	CASSLAAEQYF	TGTGCCAGCAGTTTAGCGGCCGAGCAGTACTTC
TRBV20-1	TRBJ1-1	few	NA	15	CSASVVGSGNTEAFF	TGCAGTGCTAGCGTGGTAGGGTCGGGGAACACTGAAGCTTTCTTT
TRBV10-2	TRBJ1-1	many	NA	13	CASLQQLNTEAFF	TGCGCCAGCTTACAACAGCTGAACACTGAAGCTTTCTTT
TRBV6-5	TRBJ1-5	medium-sized	TRBD1	14	CASSYRQGGQPQHF	TGTGCCAGCAGTTACCGACAGGGCGGCCAGCCCCAGCATTTT
TRBV20-1	TRBJ2-1	many	TRBD2	12	CSARRLAHEQFF	TGCAGTGCTCGCCGACTAGCCCATGAGCAGTTCTTC
TRBV5-1	TRBJ1-2	many	TRBD1	15	CASSSAPGQGYGYTF	TGCGCCAGCAGCTCCGCCCCGGGACAGGGCTATGGCTACACCTTC
TRBV20-1	TRBJ2-3	NA	NA	14	CSASGGRPSRTQYF	TGCAGTGCTAGTGGGGGGCGGCCATCTCGGACGCAGTATTTT
TRBV11-2	TRBJ2-2	many	TRBD2	15	CASSPRLAGLGELFF	TGTGCCAGCAGCCCCCGACTAGCGGGCCTCGGGGAGCTGTTTTTT
TRBV6-1	TRBJ2-6	many	NA	13	CASSLSGENVLTF	TGTGCCAGCAGCCTCTCTGGGGAAAACGTCCTGACTTTC
TRBV13	TRBJ2-1	many	NA	11	CASSSFNEQFF	TGTGCCAGCAGCTCGTTCAATGAGCAGTTCTTC
TRBV2	TRBJ2-7	NA	NA	13	CASRPGPACEQYF	TGTGCCAGCAGGCCGGGACCGGCCTGCGAGCAGTACTTC
TRBV7-2	TRBJ2-7	many	NA	12	CASSFQGFEQYF	TGTGCCAGCAGCTTTCAGGGGTTCGAGCAGTACTTC
TRBV6-2/TRBV6-3	TRBJ2-3	many	TRBD2	17	CASSYPGTSGRTDTQYF	TGTGCCAGCAGTTACCCCGGGACTAGCGGGAGGACAGATACGCAGTATTTT
TRBV7-2	TRBJ2-3	NA	NA	14	CASSLISDTDTQYF	TGTGCCAGCAGCTTAATATCGGACACAGATACGCAGTATTTT
TRBV4-2	TRBJ2-1	many	NA	14	CASSRVPSYNEQFF	TGTGCCAGCAGCCGAGTACCCTCCTACAATGAGCAGTTCTTC
TRBV2	TRBJ1-2	many	NA	14	CAATGGQANYGYTF	TGTGCCGCAACTGGGGGGCAGGCTAACTATGGCTACACCTTC
TRBV2	TRBJ2-3	many	NA	12	CASRRITDTQYF	TGTGCCAGCAGGCGGATTACAGATACGCAGTATTTT
TRBV10-3	TRBJ2-7	many	NA	14	CAISESAPTYEQYF	TGTGCCATCAGTGAGTCTGCCCCTACCTACGAGCAGTACTTC
TRBV7-9	TRBJ2-7	once	TRBD1	15	CASSSTGGSLYEQYF	TGTGCCAGCAGCTCGACAGGGGGGAGTCTCTACGAGCAGTACTTC
TRBV4-3	TRBJ2-2	many	NA	15	CASSQGYGAGGELFF	TGCGCCAGCAGCCAAGGTTACGGGGCGGGCGGGGAGCTGTTTTTT
TRBV19	TRBJ1-1	many	NA	13	CASSASGNTEAFF	TGTGCCAGTAGTGCCTCCGGGAACACTGAAGCTTTCTTT
TRBV7-6	TRBJ1-6	many	NA	15	CASSLALGGSGPLHF	TGTGCCAGCAGCTTAGCGCTCGGGGGGAGCGGACCCCTCCACTTT
TRBV5-6	TRBJ1-2	many	NA	12	CASSQGTYGYTF	TGTGCCAGCAGTCAAGGGACATACGGCTACACCTTC
TRBV6-1	TRBJ1-2	few	NA	14	CASSPDSLGYGYTF	TGTGCCAGCAGCCCAGACAGTTTGGGGTATGGCTACACCTTC
TRBV12-3/TRBV12-4	TRBJ2-1	many	NA	15	CASSASEGRRNEQFF	TGTGCCAGCAGTGCCTCCGAGGGCCGGCGAAATGAGCAGTTCTTC